This T cell receptor (beta chain) was documented in a study of regulatory T cells in long-lasting Graves disease. The wider study: Graves' patients (newly diagnosed) had been on antithyroid drugs under 3 months. General study findings and limits: Favored usage of TRBV28, TRBJ1-2 and TRBJ2-5 was recorded in persistent disease.

The time point denotes: newly diagnosed GD, antithyroid drugs for less than 3 months. The authors made the TCR library using RNA they extracted from PBMCs. Worth noting for this clonotype: Antigen unknown. The junction departs from germline at one end; a sequencing error may be responsible.

Germline lookup yields CDR1 MDHEN and CDR2 SYDVKM. The length of the CDR3 is 14 residues. Libraries of TCR beta came from iRepertoire HTBI primers plus Arm-PCR of CDR3 regions. In TCRdb, the multiplex PCR reads were re-called with MiXCR into one record per CDR3 protein. In the table there are some 500,000 distinct CDR3 sequences, roughly 16% of which are singletons. The data also belong to a second study, concerning T cells in Graves' hyperthyroidism and ophthalmopathy. That source adds: The HTBI primer set served for first-round RT-PCR of the TCR CDR3. Ophthalmopathy cases were set apart from stable hyperthyroidism by a 13 V-J model.

The TCR was taken from a middle-aged woman with Graves disease. This chain links TRBV28 with TRBJ1-1; D unresolved. The starting material was peripheral blood mononuclear cells (PBMCs), obtained at new diagnosis, from a patient treated with antithyroid drugs. CDR3: CANSFRWGNTEAFF. DNA of the CDR3: TGTGCCAACAGTTTTCGCTGGGGGAACACTGAAGCTTTCTTT.